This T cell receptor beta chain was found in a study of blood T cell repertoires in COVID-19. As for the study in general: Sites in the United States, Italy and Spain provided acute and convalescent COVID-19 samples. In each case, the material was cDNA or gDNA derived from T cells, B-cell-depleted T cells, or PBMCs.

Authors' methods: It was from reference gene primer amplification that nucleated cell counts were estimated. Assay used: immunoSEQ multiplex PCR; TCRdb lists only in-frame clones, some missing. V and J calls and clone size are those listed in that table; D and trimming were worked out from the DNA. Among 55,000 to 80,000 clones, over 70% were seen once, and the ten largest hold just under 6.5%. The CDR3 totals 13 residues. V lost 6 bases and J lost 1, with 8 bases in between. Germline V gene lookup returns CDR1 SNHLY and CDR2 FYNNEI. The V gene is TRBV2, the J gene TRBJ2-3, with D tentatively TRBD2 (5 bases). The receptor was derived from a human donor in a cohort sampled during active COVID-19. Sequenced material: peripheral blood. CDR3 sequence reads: CASRLRGTDTQYF. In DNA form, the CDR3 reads TGTGCCAGCAGGTTGCGGGGCACAGATACGCAGTATTTT.